These 8 T cell receptor beta chains share one sample of origin, sequenced in a study of cytomegalovirus exposure and HLA in healthy donors. Profiling relied on immunoSEQ multiplex PCR, and the TCRdb table lists in-frame clones only, not all of them. The table records roughly 120,000 clones, around 87% of them present only once. The sequenced sample consisted of PBMCs. These TCRs come from a woman aged 25 to 39 in good health and CMV-seropositive.

The rearrangement links TRBV19 to TRBJ2-5; 7 positions match TRBD1. V trimming: 5 bases; J trimming: 3 bases; junction bases outside the gene matches: 6. The CDR3 is 14 residues long. Germline loops: CDR1 LNHDA, CDR2 SQIVND (reference sequence). CDR3: CASSPLDRKETQYF. CDR3 bases: TGTGCCAGTAGTCCATTGGACAGGAAAGAGACCCAGTACTTC.

The J gene is TRBJ2-7, the V gene TRBV2, with D unclear. V lost 8 bases to trimming and J lost 3 bases, with 8 bases between them. The CDR3 covers 11 residues. Germline V CDR1 and CDR2: SNHLY, FYNNEI. The CDR3 loop reads CASVTFYEQYF. The CDR3 DNA is TGTGCCAGCGTAACTTTCTACGAGCAGTACTTC.

The V gene is TRBV5-1, the J gene TRBJ2-5; no reliable D call. V was pared by 0 bases and J by 3 bases, with 6 bases between. Per germline, CDR1 SGHRS and CDR2 YFSETQ. The CDR3 has 13 residues. CDR3 in DNA: TGCGCCAGCAGCTTGGCACCTAAAGAGACCCAGTACTTC. Translating gives CASSLAPKETQYF.

This rearrangement joins TRBV5-1 to TRBJ1-2, with TRBD1 matching 9 bases. CDR3 length equals 15 residues. V was clipped by 0 bases and J by 7 bases; unmatched bases: 7. Germline values: CDR1 SGHRS, CDR2 YFSETQ. The CDR3 coding sequence is TGCGCCAGCAGCTTGGAGGGACAGGGTAGGGGTGGCTACACCTTC. Translation: CASSLEGQGRGGYTF. The full variable domain, completed using reference TRBV5-1 and TRBJ1-2, is KAGVTQTPRYLIKTRGQQVTLSCSPISGHRSVSWYQQTPGQGLQFLFEYFSETQRNKGNFPGRFSGRQFSNSRSEMNVSTLELGDSALYLCASSLEGQGRGGYTFGSGTRLTVV.

The chain recombines TRBV30 with TRBJ1-6; TRBD1 aligns across 9 bases. The CDR3 has 18 amino acids. CDR1 is GTSNPN and CDR2 is SVGIG in the germline V gene (reference sequence). With 2 bases clipped from V and 8 bases from J, the junction kept 16 bases outside the gene matches. For the CDR3, the DNA is TGTGCCTGGAGTCGACTTAAACAGGGGGCGGTCAAGTATTCACCCCTCCACTTT. Translation gives CAWSRLKQGAVKYSPLHF.

CDR3 in DNA: TGTGCCAGCGGAGGGCCACACAATGAGCAGTTCTTC. Protein sequence: CASGGPHNEQFF. This rearrangement joins TRBV9 to TRBJ2-1; possibly TRBD2 for D (6 bases). V gave up 7 bases and J gave up 5 bases, with 10 bases separating them. Germline lookup yields CDR1 SGDLS and CDR2 YYNGEE. The CDR3 is made up of 12 amino acids.

The genes are TRBV7-2 and TRBJ2-7; the D gene is possibly TRBD1 (5 bases). Trimming shortened V by 2 bases and J by 1 base, and 12 bases separated the two germline ends. CDR3 length: 15 amino acids. The germline CDR1 and CDR2 sequences are SGHTA and FQGNSA. The CDR3: CASSLITGPSYEQYF. CDR3 DNA sequence: TGTGCCAGCAGCTTAATCACAGGCCCTTCCTACGAGCAGTACTTC. Full variable domain (rest looked up from reference TRBV7-2 and TRBJ2-7): GAGVSQSPSNKVTEKGKDVELRCDPISGHTALYWYRQSLGQGLEFLIYFQGNSAPDKSGLPSDRFSAERTGGSVSTLTIQRTQQEDSAVYLCASSLITGPSYEQYFGPGTRLTVT.

This CDR3 reads CAGGQGVGETQYF. CDR3 coding DNA: TGTGCCGGCGGACAGGGGGTAGGGGAGACCCAGTACTTC. This sequence joins TRBV7-2 and TRBJ2-5, with 10 bases lining up with TRBD1. The CDR3 runs 13 residues. Germline V gene data show CDR1 as SGHTA and CDR2 as FQGNSA. The trim removed 11 bases at V and 5 bases at J, leaving 8 bases unmatched.